This T cell receptor (beta chain) was identified during a study of sequential checkpoint blockade in melanoma (dated by TCRdb to the late 2010s). Regarding the research as a whole: Patients were assigned by 1:1 randomization to either first-line nivolumab followed by ipilimumab (arm A) or ipilimumab followed by nivolumab (arm B). Maintenance nivolumab came after both trial sequences. DNA from about 90 melanoma tumor samples collected before treatment underwent TCRbeta immunosequencing. About 20 patients had matched tumor biopsies taken before treatment and at week 13, after single-agent nivolumab (arm A) or ipilimumab (arm B). The same lesion was the source of around 80% of the matched pre- and post-treatment tumor biopsy pairs. Findings and caveats that apply to the study as a whole: Achieving clinical benefit was about 30 times more likely for patients whose tumor T-cell fraction and clonality increased by week 13. Within-arm analyses of tumor T-cell fraction were limited by small sample sizes and reduced statistical power. The response-prediction model combining TCR metrics and mutation burden needs validation in larger, independent patient cohorts. Among patients in the nivolumab-first arm (arm A), tumor TIL clonality before treatment was associated with response (P = .04). Tumor T-cell fraction and clonality correlated with PD-L1 staining and CD8+ T-cell counts but not with mutational load.

The immunoSEQ Assay was used to immunosequence TCRbeta CDR3 regions from genomic DNA. Before high-throughput sequencing, the genomic DNA was amplified using bias-controlled multiplex PCR. The authors processed their data as follows. To quantify the absolute abundance of each unique TCRbeta CDR3 region, the sequences were collapsed and filtered. Clonality was defined as 1 minus Pielou's evenness and was calculated using productive rearrangements only. Tumor T-cell fraction was computed by normalizing TCRbeta template counts to usable DNA, estimated from several housekeeping genes. A previously published method was used to identify clones whose frequencies were significantly greater in on-treatment samples than in baseline samples. As stored in TCRdb, this immuneACCESS dataset retains in-frame rearrangements with V and J assigned. A fraction of the clones does not appear; measured against another copy, unresolved V genes explain less than half of the discrepancy, and the remainder lacks a known reason. The V and J calls and the clone size are those of that table, but D and trimming were determined from the DNA. In this sample the table shows 4,500 to 6,500 clones, more than 20% of which occur a single time. About 11% of the sample is held by the ten biggest clonotypes.

CDR1 and CDR2 are read off the germline V gene (reference sequence) as GTSNPN and SVGIG. The CDR3 has 15 amino acids, counting the end cysteine and phenylalanine. The sequence is cut down to CDR3 DNA, 45 bases in frame from base 1. Between the V and J ends, shortened by 2 bases and 2 bases respectively, the junction contains 15 bases. Concerning this clone: The antigen it recognizes is unknown. No much larger clonotype is one base removed from it; base qualities were not supplied.

This specimen's treatment or condition label, per the study, means: randomized to nivolumab then ipilimumab (arm A) or the reverse (arm B). None of the patients in the trial had previously been given DNA-damaging chemotherapy. CheckMate 064, a randomized, open-label phase II trial of sequential checkpoint blockade, was the source of the samples, all of which came from patients with melanoma. Genomic DNA from formalin-fixed paraffin-embedded (FFPE) tissue samples served as the input for tumor TCR sequencing. The receptor chain draws on TRBV30 and TRBJ1-1, with no reliable assignment of the D segment. The input for sequencing was tumor tissue (inferred from file names), taken from a patient given nivolumab and ipilimumab in sequence. The origin of this receptor is a human donor with melanoma. The CDR3 in this case is CAWSPDPVTNTEAFF. The DNA sequence is as follows: TGTGCCTGGAGTCCCGATCCTGTCACAAACACTGAAGCTTTCTTT.